This T cell receptor beta chain was recovered during a study of T-cell reconstitution after alpha-beta-depleted transplantation in children. Study results and limitations: Some patients' high day-60 TCRbeta diversity was attributed to recipient cells surviving conditioning.

It was with unique molecular identifiers that the TCRbeta library was prepared. TCRdb passed the PCR reads through MiXCR, listing each CDR3 protein once. The table has 540,000 or so distinct CDR3 sequences, 20% to 25% seen once. The CDR3 consists of 14 residues. Trimming removed 3 bases from V and 7 bases from J; junction bases left unmatched: 5. CDR1 and CDR2 from the germline V gene are SGHTA and FQGNSA. A word on this clonotype: No antigen is known for it.

This chain links TRBV7-2 with TRBJ2-2; the match to TRBD2 covers 7 bases. The origin of this receptor is a boy younger than two who had a stem cell transplant for acute myeloid leukemia, so the T cells may come from the graft donor. This specimen was PBMCs, mostly from graft donor cells, taken 360 days after TCRalphabeta/CD19-depleted stem cell transplant. The CDR3: CASSFGSSGGELFF. The DNA for the CDR3 is TGTGCCAGCAGCTTCGGGTCTAGCGGCGGGGAGCTGTTTTTT.